This TCR beta chain was found in a study of T cell changes during pregnancy in multiple sclerosis. Profiling relied on immunoSEQ multiplex PCR, and the TCRdb table lists in-frame clones only, not all of them. The profile shows approximately 70,000 clones, 91% of them singletons. The CDR3 is 14 residues long. The junction had 3 bases not matched to a gene; V was cut back by 7 bases and J by 4 bases. Germline CDR1 is SGHAT and CDR2 is FQNNGV. The material was peripheral blood, obtained in the third trimester of pregnancy. This sequence was found in a female donor in good health, enrolled as a control in a pregnancy study. J is TRBJ2-3 and V is TRBV11-2; 12 positions match TRBD2. DNA of the CDR3: TGTGCCAGCATCGCTAGCGGGAGGGCAGATACGCAGTATTTT. Its protein is CASIASGRADTQYF.